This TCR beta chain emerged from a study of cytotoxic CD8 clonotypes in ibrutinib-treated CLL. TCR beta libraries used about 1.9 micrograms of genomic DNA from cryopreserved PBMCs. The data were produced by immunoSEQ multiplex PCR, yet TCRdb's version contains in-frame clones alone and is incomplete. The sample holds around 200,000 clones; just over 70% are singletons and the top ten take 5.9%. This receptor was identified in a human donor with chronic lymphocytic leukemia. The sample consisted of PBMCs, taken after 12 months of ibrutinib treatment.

CDR3 region: CASSQYRDRNQPQHF. CDR3 DNA sequence: TGTGCCAGCAGTCAATACAGGGATCGCAATCAGCCCCAGCATTTT. This rearrangement joins TRBV6-5 to TRBJ1-5; possible D gene TRBD1, 6 bases. V dropped 5 bases and J dropped 2 bases, with 13 bases sitting between them. CDR1 and CDR2 from the germline V gene are MNHEY and SVGAGI. The CDR3 runs to 15 residues.